Presented here are 29 T cell receptor beta chains from one specimen sequenced in a study of CD8+ T cells in alopecia areata. Treatment described: oral pan-JAK inhibitor, 5-10 mg twice daily. As the sequencing template, cDNA was produced by extracting RNA and reverse transcribing it. Generated by immunoSEQ multiplex PCR, the TCRdb table keeps only in-frame clones and is missing some. This sample has fewer than 250,000 clones; under 40% occur once, and the top ten carry just under 0.5%. Material: CD4+ T cells sorted from blood, obtained around week 30, from a patient treated with tofacitinib. Every receptor here comes from a human donor with alopecia areata.

This rearrangement joins TRBV4-1 to TRBJ1-5, with TRBD1 matching 9 bases. V shed 3 bases and J 1 base; nucleotides not matched to a gene: 1. The CDR3 loop spans 15 amino acids. Germline-derived CDR1 and CDR2 are MGHRA and YSYEKL. The CDR3 coding sequence is TGCGCCAGCAGCCAGGGACAGGGAAGCAATCAGCCCCAGCATTTT. It encodes CASSQGQGSNQPQHF.

This clone was counted between two and nine times. This chain uses TRBV11-2 with TRBJ2-2; D may be TRBD1 or TRBD2 (5 bases each). The CDR3 consists of 17 residues. Trimming removed 5 bases at V and 6 bases at J, with 22 bases between. The V gene's germline CDR1 is SGHAT and CDR2 FQNNGV. CDR3 sequence reads: CASSPGASAMSPGELFF. CDR3 nucleotide sequence: TGTGCCAGCAGCCCCGGGGCTTCCGCTATGAGCCCCGGGGAGCTGTTTTTT. The entire variable domain, with the rest obtained from reference TRBV11-2 and TRBJ2-2, is as follows: EAGVAQSPRYKIIEKRQSVAFWCNPISGHATLYWYQQILGQGPKLLIQFQNNGVVDDSQLPKDRFSAERLKGVDSTLKIQPAKLEDSAVYLCASSPGASAMSPGELFFGEGSRLTVL.

There are a few counts of this clone. V and J are TRBV6-5 and TRBJ1-1; D call uncertain. CDR3 length: 13 residues. Per the germline V gene, CDR1 is MNHEY and CDR2 is SVGAGI. Trimming cost V 6 bases and J 6 bases, with 14 bases left between them. The CDR3 sequence is CASRLGSYAEAFF. The CDR3 bases are TGTGCCAGCAGACTGGGGAGTTACGCTGAAGCTTTCTTT.

This chain connects TRBV5-1 to TRBJ1-2; D call uncertain. The CDR3 consists of 14 residues. The V end was cut by 0 bases, the J end by 0 bases, with 6 bases between. Germline V CDR1 and CDR2: SGHRS, YFSETQ. The CDR3: CASSLDNANYGYTF. The CDR3 DNA reads TGCGCCAGCAGCTTGGACAACGCTAACTATGGCTACACCTTC.

The chain links TRBV28 to TRBJ2-7; D perhaps matches TRBD1 (5 bases). Germline CDR1 reads MDHEN; CDR2 reads SYDVKM. The CDR3 is 13 amino acids. Trimming pared 2 bases from V and 7 bases from J, leaving 12 bases between. The CDR3 sequence: CASSLDRNREQYF. The CDR3 DNA is TGTGCCAGCAGTTTAGACAGAAATAGGGAGCAGTACTTC.

J is TRBJ2-2 and V is TRBV7-2, with 8 bases that match TRBD2. V lost 5 bases and J lost 2; bases outside the gene matches: 4. Germline CDR1 is SGHTA and CDR2 is FQGNSA. This CDR3 has 15 amino acids. For the CDR3, the DNA is TGTGCCAGCAGCCGACGGGAGGGCAACACCGGGGAGCTGTTTTTT. Translation gives CASSRREGNTGELFF.

V and J are TRBV30 and TRBJ1-5; D not certain. V lost 0 bases, J lost 6 bases, and 12 bases lay in between. Germline assignment: CDR1 GTSNPN and CDR2 SVGIG (reference sequence). The CDR3 consists of 14 residues. CDR3 coding DNA: TGTGCCTGGAGTGTAAAGCTAGAGGGTCAGCCCCAGCATTTT. Amino acids: CAWSVKLEGQPQHF. The full variable domain, rest sourced from reference TRBV30 and TRBJ1-5, is SQTIHQWPATLVQPVGSPLSLECTVEGTSNPNLYWYRQAAGRGLQLLFYSVGIGQISSEVPQNLSASRPQDRQFILSSKKLLLSDSGFYLCAWSVKLEGQPQHFGDGTRLSIL.

Only a few counts were recorded for this clone. V and J are TRBV7-3 and TRBJ2-2, with D possibly being TRBD2 (6 bases). Germline V gene sequence: CDR1 SGHTA, CDR2 FQGTGA. This CDR3 has 17 amino acids. V was trimmed by 0 bases and J by 6 bases, leaving 17 bases between them. CDR3 sequence (DNA): TGTGCCAGCAGCTTAACCCCGGATGGAGGGATGTCCGGGGAGCTGTTTTTT. It is translated as CASSLTPDGGMSGELFF.

The V and J genes are TRBV2 and TRBJ2-1; D remains unclear. The germline CDR1 and CDR2 sequences are SNHLY and FYNNEI. This CDR3 is built from 11 residues. V lost 3 bases, J lost 9 bases, and 6 bases lay in between. CDR3 sequence (DNA): TGTGCCAGCAGTGAGCGGCTTGAGCAGTTCTTC. As protein: CASSERLEQFF.

The chain links TRBV5-1 to TRBJ2-3, with 10 bases fitting TRBD2. J was trimmed by 4 bases and V by 0 bases; bases with no gene match: 8. Germline assignment: CDR1 SGHRS and CDR2 YFSETQ. The CDR3 is 17 residues long. CDR3 nucleotides: TGCGCCAGCAGCTTGGCCTTGGCTAGCGGGAGCGCAGATACGCAGTATTTT. This translates into CASSLALASGSADTQYF.

The chain recombines TRBV30 with TRBJ2-1; no clear D. Trimming took 5 bases from V and 4 from J, leaving 6 bases between them. The germline V gene has CDR1 GTSNPN and CDR2 SVGIG (reference sequence). There are 11 residues in the CDR3. The CDR3 region is CAWGDYNEQFF. DNA of the CDR3: TGTGCCTGGGGAGATTACAATGAGCAGTTCTTC. The full variable domain, in which reference TRBV30 and TRBJ2-1 provide the parts outside the CDR3, is SQTIHQWPATLVQPVGSPLSLECTVEGTSNPNLYWYRQAAGRGLQLLFYSVGIGQISSEVPQNLSASRPQDRQFILSSKKLLLSDSGFYLCAWGDYNEQFFGPGTRLTVL.

V is TRBV9 and J is TRBJ2-3, with 7 bases identical to TRBD1. The CDR3 has 15 residues. After removal of 0 bases from V and 9 bases from J, the junction contained 10 bases not matched to a gene. In germline, CDR1 is SGDLS, CDR2 YYNGEE. The CDR3 sequence: CASSVAVSQGYTQYF. The CDR3 DNA is TGTGCCAGCAGCGTAGCCGTTTCACAGGGGTACACGCAGTATTTT. Full variable domain (outside the CDR3, taken from reference TRBV9 and TRBJ2-3): DSGVTQTPKHLITATGQRVTLRCSPRSGDLSVYWYQQSLDQGLQFLIQYYNGEERAKGNILERFSAQQFPDLHSELNLSSLELGDSALYFCASSVAVSQGYTQYFGPGTRLTVL.

The V gene is TRBV5-1, the J gene TRBJ2-7; possibly TRBD1 or TRBD2 for D (6 bases each). CDR3 length: 15 amino acids. Germline lookup yields CDR1 SGHRS and CDR2 YFSETQ. V was shortened by 0 bases and J by 1 base, with 11 bases between the two germline ends. As DNA, the CDR3 is TGCGCCAGCAGCTTGGCGGGGGCGGCATCCTACGAGCAGTACTTC. Translated: CASSLAGAASYEQYF.

This clone was counted only a few times. The gene calls are TRBV6-5 and TRBJ2-2; D gene unclear. CDR1 and CDR2 from the germline V gene are MNHEY and SVGAGI. CDR3 size: 16 residues. With 4 bases removed from V and 1 base from J, the gap between germline ends came to 13 bases. The CDR3 here is CASSWGLYRNTGELFF. The CDR3 DNA is TGTGCCAGCAGTTGGGGTCTTTATCGGAACACCGGGGAGCTGTTTTTT.

This clone has a handful of counts. This chain joins TRBV29-1 and TRBJ2-5, with D unclear. The V end lost 4 bases, the J end lost 1 base, and 7 bases lay between the germline ends. The CDR3 covers 12 residues. CDR1 and CDR2 from the germline V gene are SQVTM and ANQGSEA. As DNA, the CDR3 is TGCAGCGTTGGTAACAGCCAAGAGACCCAGTACTTC. Its translation: CSVGNSQETQYF.

J is TRBJ1-1 and V is TRBV2, with a tentative D call TRBD1 (5 bases). V lost 7 bases and J lost 6, with 15 bases in between. The V gene's germline CDR1 is SNHLY and CDR2 FYNNEI. The CDR3 sequence is 13 residues long. The CDR3 protein is CASIRDGKSEAFF. DNA for the CDR3: TGTGCCAGCATTAGGGACGGAAAATCTGAAGCTTTCTTT. The whole variable domain, remainder taken from reference TRBV2 and TRBJ1-1, is EPEVTQTPSHQVTQMGQEVILRCVPISNHLYFYWYRQILGQKVEFLVSFYNNEISEKSEIFDDQFSVERPDGSNFTLKIRSTKLEDSAMYFCASIRDGKSEAFFGQGTRLTVV.

This chain connects TRBV5-1 to TRBJ2-2; unclear D gene. CDR1 is SGHRS and CDR2 is YFSETQ in the germline V gene. This CDR3 has 16 residues. V shed 4 bases and J shed 1 base, with 14 bases lying between them. The CDR3 is CASSLRQGQNTGELFF. The CDR3 DNA follows: TGCGCCAGCAGCCTACGACAAGGGCAGAACACCGGGGAGCTGTTTTTT.

This clone was counted only a few times. V gene TRBV30 combines with J gene TRBJ2-2; a weak D match, TRBD2 (6 bases). V was trimmed by 0 bases and J by 3 bases, leaving 23 bases between them. The CDR3 sequence is 19 residues long. In germline, CDR1 is GTSNPN, CDR2 SVGIG (reference sequence). CDR3 coding DNA: TGTGCCTGGAGTGTAAGGAACTCAGTGACTAGACATTACACCGGGGAGCTGTTTTTT. Encoded protein: CAWSVRNSVTRHYTGELFF.

The chain joins TRBV15 to TRBJ1-2; no reliable D call. Germline-derived CDR1 and CDR2 are LNHNV and YYDKDF (reference sequence). This CDR3 region has 15 residues. The germline V and J ends were trimmed by 6 bases and 8 bases, with 22 bases remaining between them. This CDR3 reads CATRDPGHNAGGYTF. The CDR3 region has the DNA TGTGCCACCAGAGATCCGGGCCACAACGCTGGGGGCTACACCTTC.

The chain recombines TRBV29-1 with TRBJ1-2; possibly TRBD1 for D (5 bases). V gave up 2 bases and J gave up 4 bases, with 14 bases separating them. The V gene's germline CDR1 is SQVTM and CDR2 ANQGSEA. The CDR3 spans 14 residues. Here the CDR3 reads CSVEWAGISYGYTF. The CDR3 DNA reads TGCAGCGTTGAATGGGCAGGGATCAGCTATGGCTACACCTTC.

The sample holds one count of this clone. The CDR3 protein is CASRSAGDGYTF. In DNA form, the CDR3 reads TGTGCCAGCAGATCAGCAGGGGATGGCTACACCTTC. The rearrangement uses TRBV6-1 and TRBJ1-2, with TRBD1 as a possible D gene (6 bases). The CDR3 spans 12 residues. The V gene's germline CDR1 is MNHNS and CDR2 SASEGT. V was clipped by 6 bases and J by 6 bases, with 11 bases between them.

The chain is built from TRBV7-8 and TRBJ1-5; tentatively, D is TRBD1 (5 bases). V was pared by 1 base and J by 6 bases, with 7 bases between. The CDR3 totals 13 residues. The germline V gene encodes CDR1 SGHVS and CDR2 FQNEAQ. The CDR3 DNA reads as TGTGCCAGCAGCTTAGTCGGGGGTCAGCCCCAGCATTTT. Its protein product is CASSLVGGQPQHF.

The rearrangement links TRBV4-1 to TRBJ1-2; the D is unclear. There are 14 residues in the CDR3. V lost 4 bases and J lost 7, with 16 bases in between. From germline, CDR1 is MGHRA and CDR2 YSYEKL. CDR3 amino acids: CASSPIPPQSGYTF. The CDR3, as DNA: TGCGCCAGCAGCCCCATACCGCCCCAAAGTGGCTACACCTTC.

The CDR3 loop is CASSPSGSNEQFF. In DNA, the CDR3 is TGCGCCAGCAGCCCAAGCGGATCGAATGAGCAGTTCTTC. This sequence joins TRBV5-1 and TRBJ2-1, with D maybe TRBD2 (5 bases). Per the germline V gene, CDR1 is SGHRS and CDR2 is YFSETQ. Trimming stripped 4 bases from V and 7 bases from J, with 12 bases between. This CDR3 comprises 13 residues. Drawing the rest from reference TRBV5-1 and TRBJ2-1, the complete variable domain is KAGVTQTPRYLIKTRGQQVTLSCSPISGHRSVSWYQQTPGQGLQFLFEYFSETQRNKGNFPGRFSGRQFSNSRSEMNVSTLELGDSALYLCASSPSGSNEQFFGPGTRLTVL.

This clone was counted a few times. The J gene is TRBJ1-2, the V gene TRBV19; TRBD1 agrees at 10 bases. Germline V CDR1 and CDR2: LNHDA, SQIVND (reference sequence). This CDR3 spans 19 amino acids. Trimming removed 2 bases from V and 4 bases from J; junction bases left unmatched: 16. The CDR3 loop reads CASSILQTGGGPRSYGYTF. DNA of the CDR3: TGTGCCAGTAGTATACTCCAGACAGGGGGCGGACCGCGTTCCTATGGCTACACCTTC.

This chain connects TRBV25-1 to TRBJ1-1; unclear D gene. Trimming stripped 2 bases from V and 5 bases from J, with 15 bases between. The CDR3 is 15 residues long. CDR1 and CDR2 from the germline V gene are MGHDK and SYGVNS. The CDR3 region is CASSEQKGGGTEAFF. The CDR3 region has the DNA TGTGCCAGCAGTGAACAAAAGGGTGGAGGGACTGAAGCTTTCTTT.

CDR3: CASSLGGTNYGYTF. Here the CDR3 DNA reads TGTGCCAGCAGCTTAGGGGGAACTAACTATGGCTACACCTTC. V gene TRBV7-9 combines with J gene TRBJ1-2; D is unclear. V was shortened by 1 base and J by 0 bases, with 6 bases between the two germline ends. The CDR3 has 14 amino acids. The germline gives CDR1 SEHNR, CDR2 FQNEAQ (reference sequence).

The rearrangement links TRBV6-5 to TRBJ2-7; TRBD1 matches 9 bases. CDR3 length: 15 residues. The V and J ends lost 6 bases and 0 bases, in that order; junction bases with no gene match: 6. CDR1 MNHEY and CDR2 SVGAGI come from the germline V gene. CDR3 in DNA: TGTGCCAGCAGCAGGACAGGGGTCGGCTCCTACGAGCAGTACTTC. Translated, it gives CASSRTGVGSYEQYF.

The V and J genes are TRBV30 and TRBJ1-5; D is uncertain. The CDR3 runs to 14 residues. The germline V gene has CDR1 GTSNPN and CDR2 SVGIG (reference sequence). Trimming shortened V by 3 bases and J by 5 bases, and 14 bases separated the two germline ends. CDR3 sequence: CAWRGRHGDQPQHF. DNA for the CDR3: TGTGCCTGGAGGGGGAGACACGGGGATCAGCCCCAGCATTTT. Complete variable domain (other parts from reference TRBV30 and TRBJ1-5): SQTIHQWPATLVQPVGSPLSLECTVEGTSNPNLYWYRQAAGRGLQLLFYSVGIGQISSEVPQNLSASRPQDRQFILSSKKLLLSDSGFYLCAWRGRHGDQPQHFGDGTRLSIL.